This entry concerns a single T cell receptor (beta chain). Its antigen is not identified. TRB cDNA was prepared as libraries by UMI-labeled 5' RACE. TCRdb reworked the 5' RACE reads into one entry per CDR3 protein, no DNA. The sample totals about 130,000 distinct CDR3 sequences; its top ten clones hold 0.41%. These data belong to a study of CXCR3-negative and CXCR3-positive naive CD8 T cells. Naive CD8+ T cells had a CD45RO-CCR7+CD27+CD95- phenotype. Findings and limits, study-wide: Against CXCR3-negative naive cells, CXCR3-positive naive cells showed more hydrophobic TRB CDR3s.

Germline V lookup: CDR1 MDHEN, CDR2 SYDVKM. This CDR3 has 14 amino acids. The J gene is TRBJ2-5, the V gene TRBV28; TCRdb names TRBD2, which stays unverified in the absence of DNA. Sample: naive CXCR3+ CD8+ T cells from blood. Subset here: CD45RO-CCR7+CD27+CD95- naive CD8+ T cells expressing CXCR3 (TNR3+). The sequence was obtained from a human donor in good health. Some clones in this sample may be carry-over from other donors' samples. Here the CDR3 reads CASSLTAGGETQYF.